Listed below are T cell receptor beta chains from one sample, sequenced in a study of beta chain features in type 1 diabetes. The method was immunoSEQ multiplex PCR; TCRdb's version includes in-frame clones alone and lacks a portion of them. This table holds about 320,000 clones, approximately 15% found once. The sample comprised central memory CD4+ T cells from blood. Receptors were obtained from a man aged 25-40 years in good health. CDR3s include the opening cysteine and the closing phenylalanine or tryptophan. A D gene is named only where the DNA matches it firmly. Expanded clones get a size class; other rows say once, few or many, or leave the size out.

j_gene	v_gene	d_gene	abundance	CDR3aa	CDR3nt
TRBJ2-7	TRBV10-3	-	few	CAISDAPYEQYF	TGTGCCATCAGTGACGCCCCCTACGAGCAGTACTTC
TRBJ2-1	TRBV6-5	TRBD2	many	CASSYSTSAYNEQFF	TGTGCCAGCAGTTACTCGACTAGCGCTTACAATGAGCAGTTCTTC
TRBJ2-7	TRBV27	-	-	CASKPDRGRVGYEQYF	TGTGCCAGCAAGCCGGATCGGGGGCGCGTTGGCTACGAGCAGTACTTC
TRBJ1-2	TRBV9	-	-	CASSARGGGMNYGYTF	TGTGCCAGCAGCGCCAGAGGAGGGGGAATGAACTATGGCTACACCTTC
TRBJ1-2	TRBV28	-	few	CASSLVEIHGYTF	TGTGCCAGCAGTTTAGTGGAAATCCATGGCTACACCTTC
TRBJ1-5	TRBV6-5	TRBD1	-	CASSPDRGNQPQHF	TGTGCCAGCAGTCCGGACAGGGGAAATCAGCCCCAGCATTTT
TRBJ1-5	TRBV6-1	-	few	CASSEVWDSNQPQHF	TGTGCCAGCAGTGAAGTTTGGGATAGCAATCAGCCCCAGCATTTT
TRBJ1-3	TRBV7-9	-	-	CASSYDSGNTIYF	TGTGCCAGCAGCTATGACAGTGGAAACACCATATATTTT
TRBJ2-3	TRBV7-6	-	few	CASSLEGRASTDTQYF	TGTGCCAGCAGCTTAGAGGGCAGGGCAAGCACAGATACGCAGTATTTT
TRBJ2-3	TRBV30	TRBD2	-	CAWSVAGDSTDTQYF	TGTGCCTGGAGTGTTGCGGGAGACAGTACAGATACGCAGTATTTT
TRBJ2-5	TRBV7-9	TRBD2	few	CASSLASSGVQETQYF	TGTGCCAGCAGCTTAGCGAGTAGCGGGGTCCAAGAGACCCAGTACTTC
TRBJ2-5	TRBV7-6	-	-	CASSLLGSAGGGETQYF	TGTGCCAGCAGCTTATTGGGGTCGGCGGGTGGTGGAGAGACCCAGTACTTC
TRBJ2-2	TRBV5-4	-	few	CASSSGTANTGELFF	TGTGCCAGCAGTTCGGGGACCGCGAACACCGGGGAGCTGTTTTTT
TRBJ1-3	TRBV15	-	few	CATSRDQGPGNTIYF	TGTGCCACCAGCAGAGATCAAGGGCCTGGAAACACCATATATTTT
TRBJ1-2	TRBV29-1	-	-	CSVLSGHGYTF	TGCAGCGTTTTGTCAGGGCATGGCTACACCTTC
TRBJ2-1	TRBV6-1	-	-	CASSEAFPNEQFF	TGTGCCAGCAGTGAAGCGTTTCCTAATGAGCAGTTCTTC
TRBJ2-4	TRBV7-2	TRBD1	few	CASSLFLRQGVAKNIQYF	TGTGCCAGCAGCTTATTTTTGCGACAGGGAGTAGCCAAAAACATTCAGTACTTC
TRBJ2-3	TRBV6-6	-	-	CASSYIVGGTQYF	TGTGCCAGCAGTTACATAGTGGGCGGTACGCAGTATTTT
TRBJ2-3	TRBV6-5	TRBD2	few	CASRGLAANTDTQYF	TGTGCCAGCAGAGGACTAGCGGCTAACACAGATACGCAGTATTTT
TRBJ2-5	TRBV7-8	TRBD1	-	CASSLTGGQGALETQYF	TGTGCCAGCAGCCTTACGGGGGGACAGGGGGCTCTGGAGACCCAGTACTTC
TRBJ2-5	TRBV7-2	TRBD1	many	CASSLAGTAQETQYF	TGTGCCAGCAGCTTAGCGGGGACAGCTCAAGAGACCCAGTACTTC
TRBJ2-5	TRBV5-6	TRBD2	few	CASSLPGLAMTQETQYF	TGTGCCAGCAGCTTACCCGGACTAGCCATGACCCAAGAGACCCAGTACTTC
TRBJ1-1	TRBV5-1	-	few	CASSWGTQQGNTEAFF	TGCGCCAGCAGCTGGGGGACGCAGCAGGGGAACACTGAAGCTTTCTTT
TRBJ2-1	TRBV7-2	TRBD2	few	CASSLAPGLGYEQFF	TGTGCCAGCAGCTTAGCTCCGGGACTAGGGTATGAGCAGTTCTTC
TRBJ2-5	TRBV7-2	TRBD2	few	CASSLDRGGRSETQYF	TGTGCCAGCAGCTTAGACCGGGGGGGCCGAAGTGAGACCCAGTACTTC
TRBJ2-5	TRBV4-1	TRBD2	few	CASSQAGTSGDVETQYF	TGCGCCAGCAGCCAAGCCGGGACTAGCGGGGACGTAGAGACCCAGTACTTC
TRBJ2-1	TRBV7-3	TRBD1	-	CASSRTGQSYNEQFF	TGTGCCAGCAGCCGGACAGGCCAATCCTACAATGAGCAGTTCTTC
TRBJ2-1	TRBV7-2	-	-	CASSLDRTNEQFF	TGTGCCAGCAGCTTAGATCGGACCAATGAGCAGTTCTTC
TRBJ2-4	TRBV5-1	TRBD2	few	CASSLGGLAHIQYF	TGCGCCAGCAGCTTGGGGGGACTAGCGCACATTCAGTACTTC
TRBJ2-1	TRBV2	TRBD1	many	CASLLGQGMYEQFF	TGTGCCAGCCTATTGGGACAGGGAATGTATGAGCAGTTCTTC
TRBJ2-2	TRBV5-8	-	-	CASRDRAWGGELFF	TGTGCCAGCAGAGACAGAGCATGGGGCGGGGAGCTGTTTTTT
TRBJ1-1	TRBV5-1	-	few	CASSQSGTFKSAFF	TGCGCCAGCAGCCAATCCGGGACCTTCAAAAGCGCTTTCTTT
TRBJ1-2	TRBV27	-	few	CASRPGGGYGYTF	TGTGCCAGCAGGCCCGGGGGCGGCTATGGCTACACCTTC
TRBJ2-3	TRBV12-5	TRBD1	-	CASGLPRTGVVPDTQYF	TGTGCTAGTGGTTTGCCAAGGACAGGGGTTGTGCCAGATACGCAGTATTTT
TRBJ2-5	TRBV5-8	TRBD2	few	CASSPGLEPPETQYF	TGTGCCAGCAGCCCAGGACTAGAACCCCCAGAGACCCAGTACTTC
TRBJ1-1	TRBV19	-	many	CASTGPGSSAEAFF	TGTGCCAGTACGGGCCCGGGATCGTCTGCTGAAGCTTTCTTT
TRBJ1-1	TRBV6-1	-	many	CASSFHTEAFF	TGTGCCAGCAGTTTTCACACTGAAGCTTTCTTT
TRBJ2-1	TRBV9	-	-	CASSPREEVGEQFF	TGTGCCAGCAGCCCTAGGGAGGAGGTCGGCGAGCAGTTCTTC
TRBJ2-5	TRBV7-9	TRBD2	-	CASSPGLVHQETQYF	TGTGCCAGCAGCCCTGGACTAGTCCATCAAGAGACCCAGTACTTC
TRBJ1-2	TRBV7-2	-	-	CASAQRSYGYTF	TGTGCCAGCGCCCAGAGATCCTATGGCTACACCTTC
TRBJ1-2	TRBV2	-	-	CASSEEYGYGYTF	TGTGCCAGCAGTGAGGAGTATGGATATGGCTACACCTTC
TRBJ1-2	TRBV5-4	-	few	CASSFGSGYGYTF	TGTGCCAGCAGCTTTGGATCAGGCTATGGCTACACCTTC
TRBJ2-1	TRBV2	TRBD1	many	CASSPVTGSYNEQFF	TGTGCCAGCAGTCCCGTGACAGGGTCCTACAATGAGCAGTTCTTC
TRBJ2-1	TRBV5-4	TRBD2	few	CASRRDYFQEQFF	TGTGCCAGCCGCCGGGACTACTTTCAGGAGCAGTTCTTC
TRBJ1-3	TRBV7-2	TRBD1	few	CASTPDRGVGNTIYF	TGTGCCAGCACCCCGGACAGGGGAGTAGGAAACACCATATATTTT
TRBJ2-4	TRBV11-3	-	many	CASSEDGGGDIQYF	TGTGCCAGCAGCGAAGACGGAGGGGGCGACATTCAGTACTTC
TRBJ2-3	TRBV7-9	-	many	CASSPGSVKYF	TGTGCCAGCAGCCCCGGATCGGTAAAGTATTTT
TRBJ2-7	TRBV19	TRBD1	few	CASSQDRATYEQYF	TGTGCCAGTAGCCAGGACAGGGCCACCTACGAGCAGTACTTC
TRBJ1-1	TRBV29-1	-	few	CSATGRTNTEAFF	TGCAGCGCAACGGGACGGACGAACACTGAAGCTTTCTTT
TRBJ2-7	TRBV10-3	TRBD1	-	CAIRDRAPEQYF	TGTGCCATCCGGGACAGGGCGCCCGAGCAGTACTTC
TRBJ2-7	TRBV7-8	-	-	CASSLEFGQGSYEQYF	TGTGCCAGCAGCTTGGAATTTGGACAAGGGTCCTACGAGCAGTACTTC
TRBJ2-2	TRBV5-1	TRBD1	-	CASRLSTGVTGELFF	TGCGCCAGCCGACTATCCACAGGGGTCACCGGGGAGCTGTTTTTT